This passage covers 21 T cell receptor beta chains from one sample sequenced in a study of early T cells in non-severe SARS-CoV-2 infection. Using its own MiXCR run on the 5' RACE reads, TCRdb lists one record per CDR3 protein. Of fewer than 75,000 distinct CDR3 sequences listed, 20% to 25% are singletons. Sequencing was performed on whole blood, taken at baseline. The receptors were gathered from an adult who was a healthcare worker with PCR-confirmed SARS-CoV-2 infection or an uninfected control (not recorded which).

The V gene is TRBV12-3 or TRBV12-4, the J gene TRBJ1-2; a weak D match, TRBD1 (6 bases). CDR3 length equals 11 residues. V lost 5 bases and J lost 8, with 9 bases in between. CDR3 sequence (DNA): TGTGCCAGCAGTCCAGGGGTCGGCTACACCTTC. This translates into CASSPGVGYTF.

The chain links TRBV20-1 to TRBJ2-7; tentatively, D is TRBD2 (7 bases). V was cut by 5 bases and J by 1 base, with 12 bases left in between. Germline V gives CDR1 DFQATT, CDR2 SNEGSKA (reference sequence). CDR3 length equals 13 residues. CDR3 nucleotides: TGCAGTGCTCTCGGGGGGCCTTCCTACGAGCAGTACTTC. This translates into CSALGGPSYEQYF.

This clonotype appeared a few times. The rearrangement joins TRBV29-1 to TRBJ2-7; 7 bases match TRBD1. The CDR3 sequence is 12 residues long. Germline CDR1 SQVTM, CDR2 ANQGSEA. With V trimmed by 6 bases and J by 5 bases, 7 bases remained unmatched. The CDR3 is CSVRQGPHEQYF. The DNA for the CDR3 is TGCAGCGTACGACAGGGCCCCCACGAGCAGTACTTC.

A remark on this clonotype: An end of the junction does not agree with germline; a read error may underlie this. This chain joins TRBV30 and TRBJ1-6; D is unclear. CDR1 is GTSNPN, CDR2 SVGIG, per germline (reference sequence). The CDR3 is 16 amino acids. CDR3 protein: CAWSASGSSNNSPLHF. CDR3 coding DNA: TGTGCCTGGAGTGCCTCGGGGAGCTCCAATAATTCACCCCTCCACTTT.

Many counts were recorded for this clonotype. The CDR3 protein is CASSLDDSGANVLTF. The CDR3 bases are TGCGCCAGCAGCTTGGACGACTCTGGGGCCAACGTCCTGACTTTC. The chain employs TRBV5-1 and TRBJ2-6; D is unclear. The CDR3 is 15 residues long. Germline V CDR1 and CDR2: SGHRS, YFSETQ. The V and J ends lost 0 bases and 0 bases respectively, with 4 bases between them.

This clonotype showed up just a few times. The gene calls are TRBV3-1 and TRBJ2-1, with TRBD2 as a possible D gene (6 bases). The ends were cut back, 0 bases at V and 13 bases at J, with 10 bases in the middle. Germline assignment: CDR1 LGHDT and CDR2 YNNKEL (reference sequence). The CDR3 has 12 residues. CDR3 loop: CASSQDWRGQFF. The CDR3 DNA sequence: TGTGCCAGCAGCCAAGATTGGAGGGGTCAGTTCTTC.

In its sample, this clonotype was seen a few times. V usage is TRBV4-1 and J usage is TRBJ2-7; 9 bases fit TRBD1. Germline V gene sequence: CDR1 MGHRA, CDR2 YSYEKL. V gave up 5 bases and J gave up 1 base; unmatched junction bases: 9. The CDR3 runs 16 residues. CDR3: CASSSHPGQGSYEQYF. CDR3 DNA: TGCGCCAGCAGCTCTCACCCGGGACAGGGTTCCTACGAGCAGTACTTC.

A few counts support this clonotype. In DNA form, the CDR3 reads TGTGCCAGCAGCTTGCCCGGGACCAGCTCCTACAATGAGCAGTTCTTC. Protein sequence: CASSLPGTSSYNEQFF. The rearrangement uses TRBV7-6 and TRBJ2-1, with D perhaps matching TRBD1 or TRBD2 (5 bases each). V lost 3 bases, J lost 0 bases, and 12 bases lay in between. This CDR3 is 16 amino acids long. Germline V gene lookup returns CDR1 SGHVS and CDR2 FNYEAQ.

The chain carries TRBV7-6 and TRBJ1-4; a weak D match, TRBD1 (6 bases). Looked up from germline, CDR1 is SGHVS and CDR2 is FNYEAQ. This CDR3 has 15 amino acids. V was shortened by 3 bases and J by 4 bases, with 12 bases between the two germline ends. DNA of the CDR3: TGTGCCAGCAGCTTGATAGGGGGAGATAATGAAAAACTGTTTTTT. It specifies CASSLIGGDNEKLFF.

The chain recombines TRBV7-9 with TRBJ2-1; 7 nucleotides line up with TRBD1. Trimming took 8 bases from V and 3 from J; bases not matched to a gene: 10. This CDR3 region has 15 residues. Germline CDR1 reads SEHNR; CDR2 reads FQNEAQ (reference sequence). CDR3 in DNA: TGTGCCAGCGGGGGTAGGACAGGATTCTACAATGAGCAGTTCTTC. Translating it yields CASGGRTGFYNEQFF.

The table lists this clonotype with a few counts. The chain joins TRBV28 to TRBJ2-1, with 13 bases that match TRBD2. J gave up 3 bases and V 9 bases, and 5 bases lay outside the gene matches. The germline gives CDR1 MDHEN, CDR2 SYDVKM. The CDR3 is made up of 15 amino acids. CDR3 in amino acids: CASTSGGAGYNEQFF. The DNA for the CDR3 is TGTGCCAGTACTAGCGGGGGGGCCGGCTACAATGAGCAGTTCTTC.

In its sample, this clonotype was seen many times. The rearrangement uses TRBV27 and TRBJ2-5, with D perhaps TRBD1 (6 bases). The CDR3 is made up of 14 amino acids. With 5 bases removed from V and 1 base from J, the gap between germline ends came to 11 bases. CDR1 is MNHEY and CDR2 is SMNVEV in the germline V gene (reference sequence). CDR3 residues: CASSRGTPQETQYF. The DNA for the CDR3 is TGTGCCAGCAGTCGTGGGACACCCCAAGAGACCCAGTACTTC.

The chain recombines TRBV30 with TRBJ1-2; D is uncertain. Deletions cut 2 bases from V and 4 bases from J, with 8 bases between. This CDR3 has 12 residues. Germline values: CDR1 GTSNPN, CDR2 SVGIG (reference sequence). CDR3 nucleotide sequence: TGTGCCTGGAGTCGGCAGGTCTATGGCTACACCTTC. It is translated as CAWSRQVYGYTF. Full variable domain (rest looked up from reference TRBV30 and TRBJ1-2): SQTIHQWPATLVQPVGSPLSLECTVEGTSNPNLYWYRQAAGRGLQLLFYSVGIGQISSEVPQNLSASRPQDRQFILSSKKLLLSDSGFYLCAWSRQVYGYTFGSGTRLTVV.

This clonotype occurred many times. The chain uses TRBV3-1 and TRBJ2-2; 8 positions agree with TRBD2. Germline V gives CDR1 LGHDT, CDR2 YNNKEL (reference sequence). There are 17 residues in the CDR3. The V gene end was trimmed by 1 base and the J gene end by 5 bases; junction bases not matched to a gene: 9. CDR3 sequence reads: CASSQGWRAGETGELFF. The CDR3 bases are TGTGCCAGCAGCCAAGGGTGGAGAGCGGGGGAAACCGGGGAGCTGTTTTTT.

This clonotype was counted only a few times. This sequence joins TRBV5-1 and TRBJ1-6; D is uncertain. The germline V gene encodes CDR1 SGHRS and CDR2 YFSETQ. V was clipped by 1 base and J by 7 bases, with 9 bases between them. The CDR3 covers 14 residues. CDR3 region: CASSLNLGNSPLHF. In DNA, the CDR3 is TGCGCCAGCAGCTTGAATCTGGGGAATTCACCCCTCCACTTT.

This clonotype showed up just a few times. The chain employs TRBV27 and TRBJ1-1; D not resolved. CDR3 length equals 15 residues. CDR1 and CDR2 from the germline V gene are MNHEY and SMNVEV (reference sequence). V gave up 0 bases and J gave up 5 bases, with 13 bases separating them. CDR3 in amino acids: CASSLSGVAGTEAFF. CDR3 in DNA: TGTGCCAGCAGTTTATCCGGGGTGGCGGGTACTGAAGCTTTCTTT.

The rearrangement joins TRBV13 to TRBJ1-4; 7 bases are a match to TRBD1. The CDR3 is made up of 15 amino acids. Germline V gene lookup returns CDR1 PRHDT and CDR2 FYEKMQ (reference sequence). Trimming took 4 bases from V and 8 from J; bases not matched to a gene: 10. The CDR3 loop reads CASSSAGGLEEKLFF. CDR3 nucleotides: TGTGCCAGCAGCTCGGCAGGGGGATTAGAAGAAAAACTGTTTTTT.

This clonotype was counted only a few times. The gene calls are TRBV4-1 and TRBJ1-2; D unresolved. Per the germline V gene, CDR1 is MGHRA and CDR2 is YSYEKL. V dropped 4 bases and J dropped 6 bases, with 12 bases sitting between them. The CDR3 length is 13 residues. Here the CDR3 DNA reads TGCGCCAGCAGCCCCAACCGACGCGATGGCTACACCTTC. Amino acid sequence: CASSPNRRDGYTF.

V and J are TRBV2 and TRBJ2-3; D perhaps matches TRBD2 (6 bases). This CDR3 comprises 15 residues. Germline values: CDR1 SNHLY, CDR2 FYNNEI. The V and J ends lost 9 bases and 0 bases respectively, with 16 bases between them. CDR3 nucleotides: TGTGCCAGAAAACCTAGCGAATCTAGCACAGATACGCAGTATTTT. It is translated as CARKPSESSTDTQYF.

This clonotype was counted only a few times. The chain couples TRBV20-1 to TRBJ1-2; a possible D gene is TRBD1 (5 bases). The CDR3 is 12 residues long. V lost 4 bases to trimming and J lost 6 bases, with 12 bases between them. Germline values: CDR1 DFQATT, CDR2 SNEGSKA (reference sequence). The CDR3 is CSAIEGMDGYTF. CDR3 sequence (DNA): TGCAGTGCTATAGAGGGGATGGATGGCTACACCTTC.

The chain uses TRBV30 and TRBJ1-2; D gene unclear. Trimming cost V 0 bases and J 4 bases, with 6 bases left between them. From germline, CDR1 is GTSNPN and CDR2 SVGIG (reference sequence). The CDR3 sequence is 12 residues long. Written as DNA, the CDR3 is TGTGCCTGGAGTGTACAAGGCTATGGCTACACCTTC. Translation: CAWSVQGYGYTF.